One T cell receptor beta chain is described in this entry. Antigen: not known. These data originate in a study of shared clonotypes between healthy human individuals. Study-level findings and limits: Memory subsets generally showed lower estimated richness than naive subsets. Tissue TCR repertoires likely differ from these blood-only repertoires.

Germline CDR1 reads MNHEY; CDR2 reads SVGAGI. V lost 0 bases, J lost 3 bases, and 15 bases lay in between. This CDR3 comprises 16 residues. Terminally differentiated effector memory CD45RA+ cells were excluded from the naive CD8 cells, which were CD45RO-negative and positively selected for CCR7. Caucasian adults living in Nashville, Tennessee, provided all samples. Some clones are missing from TCRdb's copy, which holds only in-frame ones; the method was immunoSEQ multiplex PCR. This sample yields around 2.1 million clones, of which roughly 91% are seen a single time; roughly 1.8% belongs to the top ten.

This sequence joins TRBV6-5 and TRBJ2-7; D gene ambiguous. The receptor was isolated from a man in his late teens or twenties in good health. Some clones in this sample may be carry-over from other donors' samples. Sequenced: naive CD8+ T cells from PBMCs. This CDR3 is CASSYSRGRVVYEQYF. CDR3 sequence (DNA): TGTGCCAGCAGTTACTCTCGCGGTCGAGTGGTCTACGAGCAGTACTTC.